The 15 T cell receptor beta chains below were found in one sample sequenced in a study of T cell responses to AZD1222 COVID-19 vaccine. This table comes from immunoSEQ multiplex PCR, and its TCRdb copy is limited to in-frame clones, with some not included. This table has tens of thousands of clones, approximately 83% appearing once. Here the sequenced sample was peripheral blood, taken 28 days after the second AZD1222 dose. The receptors stem from an adult who received the AZD1222 COVID-19 vaccine.

The chain carries TRBV9 and TRBJ1-2, with 9 bases matching TRBD1. The J segment lost 2 bases and the V segment lost 4 bases, leaving 6 bases of the junction unmatched. CDR1 and CDR2 (germline): SGDLS, YYNGEE. This CDR3 comprises 15 residues. The CDR3 sequence: CASSIGQGLNYGYTF. The CDR3, as DNA: TGTGCCAGCAGCATAGGACAGGGGTTGAACTATGGCTACACCTTC.

The sample holds one count of this clone. The gene calls are TRBV19 and TRBJ1-1, with a weak D call TRBD1 (6 bases). This CDR3 spans 13 amino acids. Germline V gene data show CDR1 as LNHDA and CDR2 as SQIVND (reference sequence). Trimming stripped 3 bases from V and 11 bases from J, with 16 bases between. The CDR3 nucleotides read TGTGCCAGTAGTATTCCGGCCGGGGGCCGGGCTTTCTTT. It yields the protein CASSIPAGGRAFF.

In this sample, this clone turned up many times. The CDR3 DNA follows: TGTGCCAGCTCAGCTTACAGGGGTTACGGCTACACCTTC. This sequence encodes CASSAYRGYGYTF. The chain recombines TRBV18 with TRBJ1-2; 7 nucleotides match TRBD1. The ends lost 5 bases at V and 8 bases at J; junction bases unmatched: 8. The CDR3 runs 13 residues. The germline gives CDR1 KGHSH, CDR2 LQKENI.

This chain connects TRBV4-1 to TRBJ2-1; perhaps D is TRBD1 or TRBD2 (5 bases each). The CDR3 consists of 15 residues. The germline V and J ends were trimmed by 1 base and 6 bases, with 13 bases remaining between them. Germline CDR1 MGHRA, CDR2 YSYEKL. As DNA, the CDR3 is TGCGCCAGCAGCCAAGGCCAGAGGGACCTCAATGAGCAGTTCTTC. Translating it yields CASSQGQRDLNEQFF.

The chain combines TRBV27 with TRBJ1-2, with D unresolved. Trimming took 6 bases from V and 1 from J, leaving 9 bases between them. The CDR3 totals 13 residues. Germline V gene data show CDR1 as MNHEY and CDR2 as SMNVEV (reference sequence). CDR3 nucleotide sequence: TGTGCCAGCAGACAGTCTTTTAACTATGGCTACACCTTC. Translating it yields CASRQSFNYGYTF.

The chain employs TRBV5-5 and TRBJ2-4; TRBD1 aligns across 8 bases. The CDR3 contains 16 residues. CDR1 is SGHKS and CDR2 is YYEKEE in the germline V gene (reference sequence). The trim removed 3 bases at V and 2 bases at J, leaving 7 bases unmatched. As DNA, the CDR3 is TGTGCCAGCAGCTACCAGACAGGGGCAACCAAAAACATTCAGTACTTC. Its translation: CASSYQTGATKNIQYF.

This chain uses TRBV15 with TRBJ1-1, with D possibly matching TRBD1 (6 bases). This CDR3 is 14 amino acids long. Trimming stripped 6 bases from V and 4 bases from J, with 15 bases between. CDR1 and CDR2 (germline): LNHNV, YYDKDF (reference sequence). As DNA, the CDR3 is TGTGCCACCAGGAGGGGGGTGGCTGGCACTGAAGCTTTCTTT. Amino acid sequence: CATRRGVAGTEAFF.

V and J are TRBV28 and TRBJ1-5; D call uncertain. This CDR3 contains 16 residues. The V gene's germline CDR1 is MDHEN and CDR2 SYDVKM. V was pared by 1 base and J by 0 bases, with 10 bases between. CDR3 region: CASSLYYSNSNQPQHF. The CDR3 DNA reads as TGTGCCAGCAGTTTATATTACTCTAATAGCAATCAGCCCCAGCATTTT.

The genes are TRBV3-1 (or the pseudogene TRBV3-2) and TRBJ1-5, with 12 bases identical to TRBD1. V gave up 3 bases and J gave up 6 bases; unmatched junction bases: 3. Germline V gene lookup returns CDR1 LGHDT and CDR2 YNNKEL (reference sequence). CDR3 length equals 15 residues. The CDR3 protein is CASSHGDRGLQPQHF. CDR3 nucleotide sequence: TGTGCCAGCAGCCACGGGGACAGGGGGCTTCAGCCCCAGCATTTT.

This clone was seen just once. The V and J genes are TRBV7-9 and TRBJ1-5, with a possible D match to TRBD1 (6 bases). Germline assignment: CDR1 SEHNR and CDR2 FQNEAQ (reference sequence). There are 14 residues in the CDR3. Trimming took off 4 bases at V and 5 bases at J, with 12 bases between the two ends. The DNA of the CDR3 is TGTGCCAGCAGCTCGACAGGAGCTCATCAGCCCCAGCATTTT. Translation gives CASSSTGAHQPQHF.

The CDR3 sequence: CASSWIQGGLNTEAFF. The CDR3 nucleotides read TGTGCCAGCAGCTGGATACAGGGGGGTCTGAACACTGAAGCTTTCTTT. The chain uses TRBV7-9 and TRBJ1-1; the match to TRBD1 covers 8 bases. CDR3 length: 16 amino acids. Germline trimming cut 4 bases from V and 0 bases from J; bases unmatched to any gene: 7. Germline V gene sequence: CDR1 SEHNR, CDR2 FQNEAQ (reference sequence).

In DNA form, the CDR3 reads TGTGCCAGCAGCTGGGTGGGGGGGACAATGTACCAAGAGACCCAGTACTTC. It codes for CASSWVGGTMYQETQYF. The V call is TRBV7-9, the J call TRBJ2-5, with D possibly TRBD2 on 7 matching bases. Trimming took off 4 bases at V and 0 bases at J, with 18 bases between the two ends. In germline, CDR1 is SEHNR, CDR2 FQNEAQ (reference sequence). The CDR3 has 17 residues.

The rearrangement links TRBV19 to TRBJ1-1; D not certain. The CDR3 is made up of 14 amino acids. Trimming removed 10 bases from V and 2 bases from J, with 17 bases in between. Looked up from germline, CDR1 is LNHDA and CDR2 is SQIVND (reference sequence). CDR3 nucleotide sequence: TGTGCCACCGCCTCGAGGCGGTTTAACACTGAAGCTTTCTTT. It translates to CATASRRFNTEAFF.

The chain couples TRBV14 to TRBJ1-4, with D tentatively TRBD1 (5 bases). V lost 4 bases to trimming and J lost 8 bases, with 14 bases between them. Germline CDR1 and CDR2: SGHDN and FVKESK. The CDR3 runs 14 residues. CDR3 bases: TGTGCCAGCAGCCGGTACAGCAGGGTCGAAAAACTGTTTTTT. The encoded protein is CASSRYSRVEKLFF.

The chain links TRBV6-6 to TRBJ2-3, with a possible D match to TRBD2 (5 bases). Germline V lookup: CDR1 MNHNY, CDR2 SVGAGI (reference sequence). V dropped 9 bases and J dropped 3 bases, with 16 bases sitting between them. This CDR3 spans 14 amino acids. The CDR3 DNA follows: TGTGCCAGTAAAGCGAGGGTTAATACAGATACGCAGTATTTT. Translated, it gives CASKARVNTDTQYF.